These 18 T cell receptor beta chains originate from one sample sequenced in a study of cytomegalovirus exposure and HLA in healthy donors. Researchers ran the PCR with 60 Vbeta and 13 Jbeta primers. TCRdb keeps only in-frame clones here, not all; method: immunoSEQ multiplex PCR. Counted here are some 93,000 clones, about 79% occurring once; the ten biggest clones make up 3.5% to 4%. Specimen: PBMCs. The receptors shown here come from a man in his fifties in good health and CMV-seronegative.

The gene calls are TRBV7-2 and TRBJ2-2, with 15 bases identical to TRBD2. With V trimmed by 1 base and J by 3 bases, 6 bases remained unmatched. Germline V CDR1 and CDR2: SGHTA, FQGNSA. CDR3 length: 19 amino acids. CDR3 region: CASSLVAGLAGGDTGELFF. In DNA, the CDR3 is TGTGCCAGCAGCTTAGTAGCGGGACTAGCGGGAGGAGACACCGGGGAGCTGTTTTTT.

The genes are TRBV7-2 and TRBJ2-2; possibly TRBD1 for D (5 bases). CDR3 length: 15 residues. Germline-derived CDR1 and CDR2 are SGHTA and FQGNSA. The V and J ends lost 4 bases and 1 base respectively, with 10 bases between them. CDR3 amino acids: CASSWVGQNTGELFF. The CDR3 DNA follows: TGTGCCAGCAGCTGGGTAGGACAGAACACCGGGGAGCTGTTTTTT.

The V call is TRBV19, the J call TRBJ1-6; D may be TRBD1 (6 bases). Deletions cut 1 base from V and 9 bases from J, with 13 bases between. The CDR3 is 15 residues long. Germline V gene data show CDR1 as LNHDA and CDR2 as SQIVND (reference sequence). The CDR3 DNA is TGTGCCAGTAGTATAGCACAGGGCAGGGCTTCACCCCTCCACTTT. Residues: CASSIAQGRASPLHF.

V gene TRBV27 combines with J gene TRBJ1-5, with D possibly matching TRBD1 (5 bases). The length of the CDR3 is 13 residues. Per the germline V gene, CDR1 is MNHEY and CDR2 is SMNVEV (reference sequence). Trimming cost V 1 base and J 7 bases, with 8 bases left between them. CDR3 sequence (DNA): TGTGCCAGCAGTTTATGGGGGGGGCAGCCCCAGCATTTT. Its translation is CASSLWGGQPQHF.

This chain links TRBV6-1 with TRBJ2-7, with 8 bases that match TRBD1. J was trimmed by 4 bases and V by 6 bases; bases with no gene match: 5. Germline V CDR1 and CDR2: MNHNS, SASEGT. The CDR3 consists of 13 residues. This CDR3 is CASRLTGDYEQYF. CDR3 coding DNA: TGTGCCAGCAGGCTGACAGGGGATTACGAGCAGTACTTC.

The chain is built from TRBV9 and TRBJ2-7; 8 bases map to TRBD1. The CDR3 totals 13 residues. The germline V gene encodes CDR1 SGDLS and CDR2 YYNGEE. Trimming took 7 bases from V and 1 from J; bases not matched to a gene: 4. The CDR3 DNA reads TGTGCCAGCGGACAGGGCATATCCTACGAGCAGTACTTC. Encoded protein: CASGQGISYEQYF.

The chain has TRBV5-1 and TRBJ1-2; D call uncertain. Trimming stripped 0 bases from V and 3 bases from J, with 12 bases between. CDR1 and CDR2 (germline): SGHRS, YFSETQ. The CDR3 has 15 residues. The CDR3 sequence is CASSLGAASHYGYTF. CDR3 nucleotide sequence: TGCGCCAGCAGCTTGGGAGCTGCGTCCCACTATGGCTACACCTTC. The complete variable domain, with remaining parts taken from reference TRBV5-1 and TRBJ1-2, reads KAGVTQTPRYLIKTRGQQVTLSCSPISGHRSVSWYQQTPGQGLQFLFEYFSETQRNKGNFPGRFSGRQFSNSRSEMNVSTLELGDSALYLCASSLGAASHYGYTFGSGTRLTVV.

This clone was observed a few times. The chain couples TRBV4-3 to TRBJ2-7; D possibly corresponds to TRBD2 (7 bases). There are 15 residues in the CDR3. Between the trimmed V and J ends, which lost 4 bases and 7 bases, there was a span of 20 bases. Germline V gives CDR1 LGHNA, CDR2 YSLEER. For the CDR3, the DNA is TGCGCCAGCAGCCCGAGGGGGGGGCTGGCGAGAGAGCAGTACTTC. The encoded protein is CASSPRGGLAREQYF.

The chain uses TRBV28 and TRBJ1-6; no clear D. CDR3 length: 14 residues. The V and J ends lost 3 bases and 6 bases respectively, with 9 bases between them. Germline assignment: CDR1 MDHEN and CDR2 SYDVKM. CDR3 sequence reads: CASSFLQPNSPLHF. CDR3 in DNA: TGTGCCAGCAGTTTTTTACAGCCTAATTCACCCCTCCACTTT.

CDR3 in amino acids: CSARLPDEQYF. In DNA form, the CDR3 reads TGCAGTGCTAGATTGCCGGACGAGCAGTACTTC. The V call is TRBV20-1, the J call TRBJ2-7; D gene unclear. This CDR3 region has 11 residues. The germline V and J ends were trimmed by 2 bases and 5 bases, with 7 bases remaining between them. Germline-derived CDR1 and CDR2 are DFQATT and SNEGSKA (reference sequence).

V usage is TRBV10-3 and J usage is TRBJ2-1, with unresolved D. Between the trimmed V and J ends, which lost 10 bases and 0 bases, there was a span of 25 bases. From germline, CDR1 is ENHRY and CDR2 SYGVKD. The CDR3 runs 18 residues. The CDR3 nucleotides read TGTGCCACCCGAGAACAAGACGGGTCAACTCGCTCCTACAATGAGCAGTTCTTC. It specifies CATREQDGSTRSYNEQFF.

The genes are TRBV11-3 and TRBJ2-3, with TRBD2 identical over 9 bases. CDR1 is SGHNT and CDR2 is YENEEA in the germline V gene. The CDR3 runs 14 residues. The V and J ends lost 7 bases and 3 bases, in that order; junction bases with no gene match: 5. In DNA form, the CDR3 reads TGTGCCAGCACCTCGGGACTAGCAACAGATACGCAGTATTTT. Translating it yields CASTSGLATDTQYF.

This clone turned up a few times. V is TRBV30 and J is TRBJ2-1; TRBD2 agrees at 7 bases. Germline CDR1 is GTSNPN and CDR2 is SVGIG (reference sequence). After removal of 7 bases from V and 0 bases from J, the junction contained 6 bases not matched to a gene. The CDR3 has 14 amino acids. CDR3 sequence (DNA): TGTGCCTTGGGAGGGCGAAGCTCCTACAATGAGCAGTTCTTC. This sequence encodes CALGGRSSYNEQFF.

V usage is TRBV14 and J usage is TRBJ1-1, with a weak D call TRBD1 (5 bases). Germline V lookup: CDR1 SGHDN, CDR2 FVKESK. The CDR3 extends over 14 amino acids. V was clipped by 10 bases and J by 1 base, with 16 bases between them. The CDR3 sequence: CATRRWGENTEAFF. The CDR3 DNA reads as TGTGCCACCCGGAGGTGGGGGGAGAACACTGAAGCTTTCTTT.

This clone was recorded a few times. The rearrangement links TRBV5-4 to TRBJ1-1; 11 bases agree with TRBD1. Germline assignment: CDR1 SGHNT and CDR2 YYREEE (reference sequence). The CDR3 is 17 residues long. J gave up 7 bases and V 1 base, and 12 bases lay outside the gene matches. For the CDR3, the DNA is TGTGCCAGCAGCTTGTTGTTGGGGGGACAGGGGGGAAATGAAGCTTTCTTT. This codes for CASSLLLGGQGGNEAFF. The variable domain in full, completed from reference TRBV5-4 and TRBJ1-1, reads ETGVTQSPTHLIKTRGQQVTLRCSSQSGHNTVSWYQQALGQGPQFIFQYYREEENGRGNFPPRFSGLQFPNYSSELNVNALELDDSALYLCASSLLLGGQGGNEAFFGQGTRLTVV.

This clone was seen a few times. The chain joins TRBV5-8 to TRBJ1-1, with D possibly TRBD1 on 5 matching bases. V was cut by 0 bases and J by 6 bases, with 12 bases left in between. This CDR3 is 14 amino acids long. Germline loops: CDR1 SGHTS, CDR2 YDEGEE. DNA for the CDR3: TGTGCCAGCAGCTTGGAATACAGGAATTCTGAAGCTTTCTTT. This codes for CASSLEYRNSEAFF.

The V and J genes are TRBV5-4 and TRBJ2-7; 9 bases fit TRBD1. CDR3 length: 15 residues. V was pared by 4 bases and J by 7 bases, with 12 bases of the junction left unmatched. CDR1 is SGHNT, CDR2 YYREEE, per germline (reference sequence). The CDR3 loop reads CASSGPGQGVKEQYF. The CDR3 nucleotides read TGTGCCAGCAGCGGTCCGGGACAGGGTGTTAAGGAGCAGTACTTC.

The chain employs TRBV7-9 and TRBJ1-4; 8 nucleotides line up with TRBD1. J gave up 7 bases and V 2 bases, and 6 bases lay outside the gene matches. Germline V gives CDR1 SEHNR, CDR2 FQNEAQ (reference sequence). The CDR3 has 15 residues. CDR3 protein: CASSLRDRQFEKLFF. Written as DNA, the CDR3 is TGTGCCAGCAGCTTAAGGGACAGGCAATTTGAAAAACTGTTTTTT.